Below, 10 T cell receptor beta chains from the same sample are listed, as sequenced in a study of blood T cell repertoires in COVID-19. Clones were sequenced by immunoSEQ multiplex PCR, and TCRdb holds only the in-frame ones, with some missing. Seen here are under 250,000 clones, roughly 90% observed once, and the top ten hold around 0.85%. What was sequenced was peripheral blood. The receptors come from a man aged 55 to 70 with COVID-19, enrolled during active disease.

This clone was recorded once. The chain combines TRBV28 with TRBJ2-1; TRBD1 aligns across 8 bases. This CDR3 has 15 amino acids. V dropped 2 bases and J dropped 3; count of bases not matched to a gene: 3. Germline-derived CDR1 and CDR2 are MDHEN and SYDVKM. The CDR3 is CASSLGGQGYNEQFF. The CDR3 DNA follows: TGTGCCAGCAGTTTAGGAGGACAGGGCTACAATGAGCAGTTCTTC.

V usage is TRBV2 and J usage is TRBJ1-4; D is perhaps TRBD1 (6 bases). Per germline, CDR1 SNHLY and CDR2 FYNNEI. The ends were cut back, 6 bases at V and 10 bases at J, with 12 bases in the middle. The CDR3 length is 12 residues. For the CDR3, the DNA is TGTGCCAGCAGGGTCAGGGGCGGAAAACTGTTTTTT. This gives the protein CASRVRGGKLFF. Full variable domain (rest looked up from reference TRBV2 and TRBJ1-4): EPEVTQTPSHQVTQMGQEVILRCVPISNHLYFYWYRQILGQKVEFLVSFYNNEISEKSEIFDDQFSVERPDGSNFTLKIRSTKLEDSAMYFCASRVRGGKLFFGSGTQLSVL.

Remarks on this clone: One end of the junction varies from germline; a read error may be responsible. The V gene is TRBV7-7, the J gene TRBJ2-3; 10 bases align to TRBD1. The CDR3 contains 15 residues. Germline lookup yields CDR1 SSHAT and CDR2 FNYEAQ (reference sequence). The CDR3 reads CASSKGQGGTDTQYF. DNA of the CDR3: TGTGCTAGCAGCAAAGGACAGGGGGGCACAGATACGCAGTATTTT.

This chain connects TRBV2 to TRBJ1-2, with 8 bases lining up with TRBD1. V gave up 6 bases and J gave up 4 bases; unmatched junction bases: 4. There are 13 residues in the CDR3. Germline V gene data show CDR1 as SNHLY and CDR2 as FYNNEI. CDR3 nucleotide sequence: TGTGCCAGCAGGGACAGGGTTAGCTATGGCTACACCTTC. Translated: CASRDRVSYGYTF.

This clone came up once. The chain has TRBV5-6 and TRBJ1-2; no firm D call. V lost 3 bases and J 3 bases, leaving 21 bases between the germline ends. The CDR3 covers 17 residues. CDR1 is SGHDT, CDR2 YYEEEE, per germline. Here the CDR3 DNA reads TGTGCCAGCAGCTCAATTGCCCCAATAACCGGGGACTATGGCTACACCTTC. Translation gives CASSSIAPITGDYGYTF.

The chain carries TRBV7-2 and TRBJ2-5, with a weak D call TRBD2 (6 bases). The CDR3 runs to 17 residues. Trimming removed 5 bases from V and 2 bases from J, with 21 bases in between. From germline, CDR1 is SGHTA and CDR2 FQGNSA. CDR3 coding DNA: TGTGCCAGCAGCCTCTCATGGGGGGTCTTAGGACAAGAGACCCAGTACTTC. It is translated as CASSLSWGVLGQETQYF.

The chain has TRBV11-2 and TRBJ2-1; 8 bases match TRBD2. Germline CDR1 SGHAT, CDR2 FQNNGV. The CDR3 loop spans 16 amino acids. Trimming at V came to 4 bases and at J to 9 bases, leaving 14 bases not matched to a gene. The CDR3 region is CASSSRLTGGPAEQFF. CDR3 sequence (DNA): TGTGCCAGCAGCTCCCGACTGACGGGGGGGCCTGCTGAGCAGTTCTTC.

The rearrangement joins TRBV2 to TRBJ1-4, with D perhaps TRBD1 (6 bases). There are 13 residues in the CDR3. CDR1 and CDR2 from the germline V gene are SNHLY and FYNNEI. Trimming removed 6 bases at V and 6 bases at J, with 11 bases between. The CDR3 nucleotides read TGTGCCAGCAGGGGCAGGGGCTATGAAAAACTGTTTTTT. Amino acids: CASRGRGYEKLFF.

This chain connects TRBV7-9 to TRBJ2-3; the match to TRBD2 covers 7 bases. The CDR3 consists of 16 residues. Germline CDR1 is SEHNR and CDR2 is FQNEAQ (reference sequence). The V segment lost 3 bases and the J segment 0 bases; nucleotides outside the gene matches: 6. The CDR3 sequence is CASSFLSGTSTDTQYF. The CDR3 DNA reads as TGTGCCAGCAGCTTCTTAAGCGGGACTAGCACAGATACGCAGTATTTT.

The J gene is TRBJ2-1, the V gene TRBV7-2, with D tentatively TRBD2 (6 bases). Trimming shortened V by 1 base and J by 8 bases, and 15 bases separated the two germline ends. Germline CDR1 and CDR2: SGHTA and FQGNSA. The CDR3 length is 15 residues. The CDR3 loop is CASSLGLGLVYEQFF. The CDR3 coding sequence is TGTGCCAGCAGCTTAGGACTAGGGCTCGTTTATGAGCAGTTCTTC.